The present entry profiles one T cell receptor (beta chain) with its context. Source study methods: Reference gene primer amplification yielded estimated nucleated cell counts. Generated by immunoSEQ multiplex PCR, the TCRdb table keeps only in-frame clones and is missing some. V and J calls plus clone size are reproduced from that table; the DNA served to infer D and trimming. Counted here are around 160,000 clones, 84% occurring once; the ten biggest clones make up around 35%. This CDR3 spans 15 amino acids. Trimming removed 2 bases at V and 8 bases at J, with 17 bases between. Germline loops: CDR1 SGHRS, CDR2 YFSETQ. This entry belongs to a study of blood T cell repertoires in COVID-19.

This sequence was found in a human donor in a cohort sampled during active COVID-19. The rearrangement joins TRBV5-1 to TRBJ1-3; weak D call: TRBD1 (5 bases). The sample was peripheral blood. The CDR3 spells CASSFGRTPVDTIYF. CDR3 DNA sequence: TGCGCCAGCAGCTTCGGCCGGACACCTGTTGACACCATATATTTT. Filled out from reference TRBV5-1 and TRBJ1-3, the complete variable domain reads KAGVTQTPRYLIKTRGQQVTLSCSPISGHRSVSWYQQTPGQGLQFLFEYFSETQRNKGNFPGRFSGRQFSNSRSEMNVSTLELGDSALYLCASSFGRTPVDTIYFGEGSWLTVV.